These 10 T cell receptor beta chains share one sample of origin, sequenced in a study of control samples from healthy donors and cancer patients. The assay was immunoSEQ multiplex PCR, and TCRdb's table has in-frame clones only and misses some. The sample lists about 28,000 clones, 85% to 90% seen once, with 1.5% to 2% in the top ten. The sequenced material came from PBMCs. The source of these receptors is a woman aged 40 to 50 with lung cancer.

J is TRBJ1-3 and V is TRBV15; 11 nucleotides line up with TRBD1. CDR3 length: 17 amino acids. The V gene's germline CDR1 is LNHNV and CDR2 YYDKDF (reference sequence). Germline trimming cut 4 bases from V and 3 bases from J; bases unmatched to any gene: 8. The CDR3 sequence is CATSTRGQGASGNTIYF. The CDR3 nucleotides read TGTGCCACCAGCACCCGAGGACAGGGGGCTAGTGGAAACACCATATATTTT.

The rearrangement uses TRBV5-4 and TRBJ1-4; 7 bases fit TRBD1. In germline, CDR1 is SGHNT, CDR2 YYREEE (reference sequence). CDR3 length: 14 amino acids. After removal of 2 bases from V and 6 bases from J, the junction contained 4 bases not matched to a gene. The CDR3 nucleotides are TGTGCCAGCAGCTTAGACAGGGTGCATGAAAAACTGTTTTTT. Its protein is CASSLDRVHEKLFF.

The CDR3 region has the DNA TGTGCCAGTATGAGGGGACAGGGGGCGTACGAGCAGTACTTC. Translation gives CASMRGQGAYEQYF. The rearrangement uses TRBV19 and TRBJ2-7, with 12 bases that match TRBD1. V dropped 7 bases and J dropped 4; count of bases not matched to a gene: 5. Germline V lookup: CDR1 LNHDA, CDR2 SQIVND (reference sequence). The CDR3 contains 14 residues.

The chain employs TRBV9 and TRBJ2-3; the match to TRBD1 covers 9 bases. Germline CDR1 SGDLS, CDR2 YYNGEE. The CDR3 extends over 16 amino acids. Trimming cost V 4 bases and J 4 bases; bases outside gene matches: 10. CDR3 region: CASSLRTGESADTQYF. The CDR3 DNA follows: TGTGCCAGCAGCTTGCGGACAGGGGAGAGTGCAGATACGCAGTATTTT.

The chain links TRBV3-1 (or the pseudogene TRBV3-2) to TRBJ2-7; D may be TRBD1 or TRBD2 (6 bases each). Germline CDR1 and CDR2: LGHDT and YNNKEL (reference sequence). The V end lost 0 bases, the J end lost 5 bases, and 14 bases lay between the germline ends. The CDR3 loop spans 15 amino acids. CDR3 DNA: TGTGCCAGCAGCCAAGAGCCCAGGGGCGGGAACGAGCAGTACTTC. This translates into CASSQEPRGGNEQYF.

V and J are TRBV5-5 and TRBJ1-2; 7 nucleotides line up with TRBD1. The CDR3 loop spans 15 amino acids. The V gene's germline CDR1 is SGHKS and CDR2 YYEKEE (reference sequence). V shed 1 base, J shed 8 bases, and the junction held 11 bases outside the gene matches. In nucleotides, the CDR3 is TGTGCCAGCAGCTTGTTACAAGGGGCAGGGGGAGGCTACACCTTC. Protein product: CASSLLQGAGGGYTF.

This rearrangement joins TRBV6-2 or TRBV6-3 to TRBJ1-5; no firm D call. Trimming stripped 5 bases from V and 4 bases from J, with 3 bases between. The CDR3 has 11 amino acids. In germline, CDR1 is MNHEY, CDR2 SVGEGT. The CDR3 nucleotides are TGTGCCAGCAGTATGAATCAGCCCCAGCATTTT. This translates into CASSMNQPQHF.

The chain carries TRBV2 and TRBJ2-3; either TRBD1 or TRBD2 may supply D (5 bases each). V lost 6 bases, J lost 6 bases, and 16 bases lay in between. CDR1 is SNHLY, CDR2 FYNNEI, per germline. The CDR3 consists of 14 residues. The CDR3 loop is CASRRGELPDTQYF. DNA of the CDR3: TGTGCCAGCAGGAGAGGGGAACTACCTGATACGCAGTATTTT. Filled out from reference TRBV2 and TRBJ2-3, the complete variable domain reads EPEVTQTPSHQVTQMGQEVILRCVPISNHLYFYWYRQILGQKVEFLVSFYNNEISEKSEIFDDQFSVERPDGSNFTLKIRSTKLEDSAMYFCASRRGELPDTQYFGPGTRLTVL.

The CDR3 is CASSSGTVTEQFF. The CDR3 DNA reads TGTGCCAGCAGTTCCGGGACCGTCACGGAGCAGTTCTTC. The chain combines TRBV12-3 or TRBV12-4 with TRBJ2-1; tentatively, D is TRBD1 or TRBD2 (5 bases each). The CDR3 totals 13 residues. Trimming cost V 4 bases and J 10 bases, with 14 bases left between them.

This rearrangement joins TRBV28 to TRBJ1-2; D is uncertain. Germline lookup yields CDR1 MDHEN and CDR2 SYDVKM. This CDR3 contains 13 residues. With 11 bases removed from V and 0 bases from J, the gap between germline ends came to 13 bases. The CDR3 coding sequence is TGTGCCGTTACACCAAAAGCTAACTATGGCTACACCTTC. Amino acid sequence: CAVTPKANYGYTF.